The T cell receptor (beta chain) described here comes from a study of Graves' ophthalmopathy and Graves' hyperthyroidism. About the research overall: Ahead of any treatment, peripheral blood was obtained at the initial diagnosis.

This clonotype was found many times. The target antigen is unknown. Clinical symptoms, serum thyroxine, TRAb, thyroid ultrasound and orbital computed tomography formed the basis of diagnosis. PBMCs came from 8.5 to 10 ml of fresh peripheral blood. TCR beta CDR3 amplification used RNA transcripts. First-round RT-PCR used HTBI primers; second-round multiplex PCR followed. TCRdb processed the multiplex PCR reads anew with MiXCR; each CDR3 protein has one entry. The sample yields roughly 400,000 distinct CDR3 sequences, around 18% seen once. Study-wide points: Sensitivity reached more than 70% and specificity 72.22% when the model predicted ophthalmopathy progression.

V shed 5 bases and J 6 bases; nucleotides not matched to a gene: 9. CDR3 length: 15 amino acids. Germline CDR1 is DFQATT and CDR2 is SNEGSKA (reference sequence). The chain joins TRBV20-1 to TRBJ1-6; 8 bases line up with TRBD1. What was sequenced was peripheral blood. The clonotype was recovered from a woman aged 18-29 years with Graves' ophthalmopathy. CDR3 sequence: CSARDRGVGNSPLHF. Here the CDR3 DNA reads TGCAGTGCTCGCGACAGGGGAGTTGGTAATTCACCCCTCCACTTT.